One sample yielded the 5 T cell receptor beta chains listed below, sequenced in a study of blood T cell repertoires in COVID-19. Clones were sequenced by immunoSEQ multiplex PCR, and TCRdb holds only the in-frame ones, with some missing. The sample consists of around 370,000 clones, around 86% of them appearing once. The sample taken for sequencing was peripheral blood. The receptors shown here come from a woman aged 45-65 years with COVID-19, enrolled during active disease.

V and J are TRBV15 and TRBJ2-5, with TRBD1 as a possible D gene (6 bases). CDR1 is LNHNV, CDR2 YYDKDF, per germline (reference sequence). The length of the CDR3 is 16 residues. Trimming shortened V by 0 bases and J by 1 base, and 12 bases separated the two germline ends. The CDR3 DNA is TGTGCCACCAGCAGAGAGTTGACAGGATCCCAAGAGACCCAGTACTTC. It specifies CATSRELTGSQETQYF. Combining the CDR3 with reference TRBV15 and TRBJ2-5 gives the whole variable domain DAMVIQNPRYQVTQFGKPVTLSCSQTLNHNVMYWYQQKSSQAPKLLFHYYDKDFNNEADTPDNFQSRRPNTSFCFLDIRSPGLGDTAMYLCATSRELTGSQETQYFGPGTRLLVL.

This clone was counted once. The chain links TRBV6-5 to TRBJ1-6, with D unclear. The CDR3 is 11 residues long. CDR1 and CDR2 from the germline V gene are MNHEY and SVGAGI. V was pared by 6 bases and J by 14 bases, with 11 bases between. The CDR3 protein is CASSSLGALHF. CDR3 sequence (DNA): TGTGCCAGCAGCTCCTTAGGAGCCCTCCACTTT.

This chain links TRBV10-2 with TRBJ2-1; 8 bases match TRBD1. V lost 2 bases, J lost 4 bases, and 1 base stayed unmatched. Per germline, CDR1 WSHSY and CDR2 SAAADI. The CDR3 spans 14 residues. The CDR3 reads CASSETGGYNEQFF. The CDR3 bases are TGCGCCAGCAGTGAGACAGGGGGATACAATGAGCAGTTCTTC.

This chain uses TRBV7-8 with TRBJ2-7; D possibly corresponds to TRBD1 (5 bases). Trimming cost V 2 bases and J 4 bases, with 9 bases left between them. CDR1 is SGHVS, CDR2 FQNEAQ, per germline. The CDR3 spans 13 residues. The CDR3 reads CASSLIRGYEQYF. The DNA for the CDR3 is TGTGCCAGCAGCTTAATTAGGGGTTACGAGCAGTACTTC.

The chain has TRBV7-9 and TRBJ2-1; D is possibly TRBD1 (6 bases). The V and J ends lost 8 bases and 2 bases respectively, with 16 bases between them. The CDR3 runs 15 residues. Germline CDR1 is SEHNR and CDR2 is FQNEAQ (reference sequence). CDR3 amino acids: CASRDTSRAYNEQFF. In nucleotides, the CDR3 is TGTGCCAGCCGGGACACTTCTAGAGCCTACAATGAGCAGTTCTTC.